The subject of this entry is one TCR beta chain. Antigen specificity is unknown. Primers included in the PCR were 60 Vbeta and 13 Jbeta primers. Repertoires were generated with immunoSEQ multiplex PCR, while TCRdb's copy carries only in-frame clones and drops some. Of about 62,000 clones listed, around 87% are singletons. The entry originates in a study of cytomegalovirus exposure and HLA in healthy donors. Overall study results and limits: Being productive about 90% or about 30% of the time was typical of most TCR beta V segments in an earlier analysis.

This CDR3 has 15 amino acids. The trim removed 2 bases at V and 1 base at J, leaving 3 bases unmatched. Per germline, CDR1 MGHRA and CDR2 YSYEKL. The V and J genes are TRBV4-1 and TRBJ2-3; 7 nucleotides match TRBD2. The source material was PBMCs. The sequence was obtained from a man between 18 and 35 years old in good health and CMV-seronegative. The CDR3 DNA sequence: TGCGCCAGCAGCCAATTCCGGGGGGGCACAGATACGCAGTATTTT. This sequence encodes CASSQFRGGTDTQYF.